One sample yielded the 2 T cell receptor beta chains listed below, sequenced in a study of spatial heterogeneity in lung cancer. In TCRdb, the 5' RACE reads were re-called with MiXCR into one record per CDR3 protein. Of about 32,000 distinct CDR3 sequences in the sample, more than 9% were seen once. As to time point: blood at routine non-recurrence follow-up after resection. The sequencing used PBMCs, collected at follow-up. The receptors originated from a female donor with early-stage non-small cell lung cancer.

The chain uses TRBV7-9 and TRBJ1-6; D remains ambiguous. Germline loops: CDR1 SEHNR, CDR2 FQNEAQ (reference sequence). The CDR3 runs 15 residues. V shed 4 bases and J shed 8 bases, with 15 bases lying between them. DNA of the CDR3: TGTGCCAGCAGCTACGTCTTGGGGTCGGATTCACCCCTCCACTTT. Its protein product is CASSYVLGSDSPLHF.

The chain recombines TRBV2 with TRBJ2-4, with D perhaps TRBD2 (5 bases). The CDR3 is 16 amino acids. V was trimmed by 1 base and J by 3 bases, leaving 13 bases between them. Germline assignment: CDR1 SNHLY and CDR2 FYNNEI. CDR3 DNA sequence: TGTGCCAGCAGTGAAGAGGAGGCGGGCAGCAAAAACATTCAGTACTTC. Translated: CASSEEEAGSKNIQYF. Variable domain in full (rest from reference TRBV2 and TRBJ2-4): EPEVTQTPSHQVTQMGQEVILRCVPISNHLYFYWYRQILGQKVEFLVSFYNNEISEKSEIFDDQFSVERPDGSNFTLKIRSTKLEDSAMYFCASSEEEAGSKNIQYFGAGTRLSVL.